This T cell receptor (beta chain) was identified during a study of shared T cell receptors in the human thymus. This clone was detected only once. Using immunoSEQ multiplex PCR, the repertoire was profiled, and TCRdb retains in-frame clones only, with some absent. The data hold over 450,000 clones, with approximately 80% observed a single time. Germline trimming cut 3 bases from V and 2 bases from J; bases unmatched to any gene: 4. Germline assignment: CDR1 SGHDT and CDR2 YYEEEE. The CDR3 is 17 residues long. These data also featured in a second study, about human thymus T cells.

Sequenced input: thymocytes. The TCR sequence derives from a boy younger than two with a congenital heart defect. This rearrangement joins TRBV5-6 to TRBJ2-1, with TRBD2 matching over 14 bases. CDR3 sequence reads: CASSWGLAGVAYNEQFF. The CDR3 DNA reads TGTGCCAGCAGCTGGGGACTAGCGGGAGTCGCCTACAATGAGCAGTTCTTC.